This record concerns one T cell receptor (beta chain) sequence. This record belongs to a study of T cell changes during pregnancy in multiple sclerosis. Trimming at V came to 4 bases and at J to 2 bases, leaving 5 bases not matched to a gene. CDR1 and CDR2 from the germline V gene are SGHRS and YFSETQ. The CDR3 contains 16 residues. TCRdb's table, derived via immunoSEQ multiplex PCR, lists solely in-frame clones and lacks some. The sample lists some 87,000 clones, roughly 96% occurring once. The material was peripheral blood, obtained in the second trimester of pregnancy. This TCR was sampled from a female donor with multiple sclerosis, enrolled in a pregnancy study. V usage is TRBV5-1 and J usage is TRBJ1-3; 11 bases align to TRBD1. In DNA form, the CDR3 reads TGCGCCAGCAGCATTCCGGGACAGGGGGCTGGAAACACCATATATTTT. Its protein is CASSIPGQGAGNTIYF. Based on the CDR3 plus reference TRBV5-1 and TRBJ1-3, the full variable domain is KAGVTQTPRYLIKTRGQQVTLSCSPISGHRSVSWYQQTPGQGLQFLFEYFSETQRNKGNFPGRFSGRQFSNSRSEMNVSTLELGDSALYLCASSIPGQGAGNTIYFGEGSWLTVV.